These T cell receptor beta chains were read from a single sample in a study of T cell responses to AZD1222 COVID-19 vaccine. Data came from immunoSEQ multiplex PCR; TCRdb stores just in-frame clones and leaves some out. The profile shows approximately 120,000 clones, around 85% of them singletons. Source: peripheral blood, taken 28 days after the second AZD1222 dose. The receptor set was obtained from an adult who received the AZD1222 COVID-19 vaccine. The CDR3 runs from the conserved cysteine through the conserved F or W. The D gene is left open where the match is weak. Clone size, where shown, is once, few, many, or a class for clones that have expanded.

D: -
J: TRBJ2-2
size: once
V: TRBV3-1/TRBV3-2
CDR3: CASTQGRGGNYGELFF
DNA: TGTGCCAGCACCCAGGGTCGCGGGGGCAACTACGGGGAGCTGTTTTTT

D: -
J: TRBJ2-5
size: -
V: TRBV5-4
CDR3: CAHSLSGSETQYF
DNA: TGTGCCCACTCACTTTCGGGGTCGGAGACCCAGTACTTC

D: -
J: TRBJ1-1
size: -
V: TRBV18
CDR3: CASSPVPRDTEAFF
DNA: TGTGCCAGCTCACCGGTCCCAAGGGACACTGAAGCTTTCTTT

D: TRBD1
J: TRBJ1-1
size: once
V: TRBV5-4
CDR3: CASSLTGGNTEAFF
DNA: TGTGCCAGCAGCCTGACAGGGGGCAACACTGAAGCTTTCTTT

D: TRBD2
J: TRBJ2-5
size: -
V: TRBV2
CDR3: CASRGSGGRFETQYF
DNA: TGTGCCAGCAGGGGTAGCGGGGGGAGGTTTGAGACCCAGTACTTC

D: -
J: TRBJ1-6
size: -
V: TRBV14
CDR3: CASSQDRTTTSYNSPLHF
DNA: TGTGCCAGCAGCCAAGATCGGACGACAACCTCCTATAATTCACCCCTCCACTTT

D: -
J: TRBJ2-7
size: -
V: TRBV28
CDR3: CASSRGAGASYEQYF
DNA: TGTGCCAGCTCGAGGGGGGCAGGGGCCTCCTACGAGCAGTACTTC

D: TRBD2
J: TRBJ2-5
size: -
V: TRBV7-9
CDR3: CASSPRAGLAGPETQYF
DNA: TGTGCCAGCAGCCCGAGGGCGGGACTAGCAGGCCCAGAGACCCAGTACTTC

D: -
J: TRBJ2-1
size: -
V: TRBV19
CDR3: CASTTGSPYNEQFF
DNA: TGTGCCAGTACCACAGGGTCTCCCTACAATGAGCAGTTCTTC

D: TRBD1
J: TRBJ1-4
size: -
V: TRBV30
CDR3: CAWARGPGEKLFF
DNA: TGTGCCTGGGCTAGGGGGCCCGGTGAAAAACTGTTTTTT

D: TRBD1
J: TRBJ1-4
size: -
V: TRBV20-1
CDR3: CSASWGVGTGNEKLFF
DNA: TGCAGTGCTAGTTGGGGAGTGGGGACAGGGAATGAAAAACTGTTTTTT

D: TRBD1
J: TRBJ2-7
size: few
V: TRBV28
CDR3: CASSFTGQGDEQYF
DNA: TGTGCCAGCAGTTTCACCGGACAGGGAGACGAGCAGTACTTC

D: -
J: TRBJ2-5
size: -
V: TRBV2
CDR3: CASSRGGETQYF
DNA: TGTGCCAGCAGTCGAGGGGGGGAGACCCAGTACTTC

D: -
J: TRBJ1-4
size: -
V: TRBV5-1
CDR3: CASARGATNEKLFF
DNA: TGCGCCAGCGCGCGAGGGGCAACTAATGAAAAACTGTTTTTT

D: TRBD1
J: TRBJ2-5
size: -
V: TRBV30
CDR3: CAWSAGGRGSETQYF
DNA: TGTGCCTGGAGTGCAGGGGGCAGGGGGTCTGAGACCCAGTACTTC

D: -
J: TRBJ2-1
size: -
V: TRBV11-2
CDR3: CASTPGRGTNNEQFF
DNA: TGTGCCAGCACCCCGGGGAGGGGGACAAATAATGAGCAGTTCTTC

D: -
J: TRBJ1-1
size: -
V: TRBV27
CDR3: CASSSREGTEAFF
DNA: TGTGCCAGCAGTTCGCGGGAGGGGACTGAAGCTTTCTTT

D: TRBD1
J: TRBJ2-3
size: few
V: TRBV5-1
CDR3: CASSPGQGADTDTQYF
DNA: TGCGCCAGCAGCCCGGGACAGGGGGCTGATACAGATACGCAGTATTTT

D: -
J: TRBJ2-7
size: -
V: TRBV20-1
CDR3: CSASLRDEQYF
DNA: TGCAGTGCCTCGTTGAGGGACGAGCAGTACTTC

D: -
J: TRBJ1-1
size: -
V: TRBV5-1
CDR3: CASSRRGDTEAFF
DNA: TGCGCCAGCAGCCGTCGGGGGGACACTGAAGCTTTCTTT

D: TRBD1
J: TRBJ1-4
size: -
V: TRBV5-1
CDR3: CASSEDRVREKLFF
DNA: TGCGCCAGCAGCGAGGACAGGGTTAGGGAAAAACTGTTTTTT

D: -
J: TRBJ2-6
size: few
V: TRBV3-1/TRBV3-2
CDR3: CAVSLFSSGANVLTF
DNA: TGTGCCGTCTCCCTATTTTCCTCTGGGGCCAACGTCCTGACTTTC

D: TRBD2
J: TRBJ2-3
size: -
V: TRBV7-2
CDR3: CASSLGVAGGPTQYF
DNA: TGTGCCAGCAGCTTAGGGGTAGCGGGGGGGCCGACGCAGTATTTT

D: -
J: TRBJ2-7
size: few
V: TRBV11-2
CDR3: CASSSDLGLKDYEQYF
DNA: TGTGCCAGCAGCTCTGACCTGGGCCTCAAGGACTACGAGCAGTACTTC

D: TRBD1
J: TRBJ1-6
size: once
V: TRBV9
CDR3: CASSSKGGAGNSPLHF
DNA: TGTGCCAGCAGCTCAAAAGGGGGCGCAGGTAATTCACCCCTCCACTTT

D: -
J: TRBJ1-2
size: -
V: TRBV5-1
CDR3: CASSSDTGLRSGYTF
DNA: TGCGCCAGCAGCTCGGATACAGGGCTACGGAGCGGCTACACCTTC

D: -
J: TRBJ2-7
size: -
V: TRBV5-6
CDR3: CASSLGAGGFYEQYF
DNA: TGTGCCAGCAGCTTGGGGGCAGGAGGGTTCTACGAGCAGTACTTC